The next 2 T cell receptor beta chains were all read from a single sample in a study of CD8 T cells in ankylosing spondylitis. Overall study findings and caveats: In ankylosing spondylitis blood, a motif of seven to nine highly homologous TCR beta variants appeared characteristic.

Antigens for these TCRs are unknown. MiXCR, applied by TCRdb to the 5' RACE reads, yields one record per CDR3 protein. The sample lists hundreds of thousands of distinct CDR3 sequences; 12% were seen once. Sequencing was carried out using blood, either unsorted or a sorted T cell fraction (not recorded which). All receptors derive from a male donor with ankylosing spondylitis.

This chain connects TRBV27 to TRBJ1-1; 9 nucleotides align to TRBD1. The CDR3 totals 17 residues. Germline V gene data show CDR1 as MNHEY and CDR2 as SMNVEV (reference sequence). With V trimmed by 4 bases and J by 4 bases, 13 bases remained unmatched. CDR3: CASSSFPDRGWGTEAFF. In nucleotides, the CDR3 is TGTGCCAGCAGTTCCTTCCCGGACAGGGGATGGGGCACTGAAGCTTTCTTT.

This clonotype has ten or more counts. V gene TRBV29-1 combines with J gene TRBJ2-3; no definite D call. The CDR3 runs 12 residues. CDR1 is SQVTM, CDR2 ANQGSEA, per germline. V dropped 6 bases and J dropped 4 bases, with 11 bases sitting between them. CDR3 in DNA: TGCAGCGTGGAGCAGGCAGCAGATACGCAGTATTTT. Encoded protein: CSVEQAADTQYF.